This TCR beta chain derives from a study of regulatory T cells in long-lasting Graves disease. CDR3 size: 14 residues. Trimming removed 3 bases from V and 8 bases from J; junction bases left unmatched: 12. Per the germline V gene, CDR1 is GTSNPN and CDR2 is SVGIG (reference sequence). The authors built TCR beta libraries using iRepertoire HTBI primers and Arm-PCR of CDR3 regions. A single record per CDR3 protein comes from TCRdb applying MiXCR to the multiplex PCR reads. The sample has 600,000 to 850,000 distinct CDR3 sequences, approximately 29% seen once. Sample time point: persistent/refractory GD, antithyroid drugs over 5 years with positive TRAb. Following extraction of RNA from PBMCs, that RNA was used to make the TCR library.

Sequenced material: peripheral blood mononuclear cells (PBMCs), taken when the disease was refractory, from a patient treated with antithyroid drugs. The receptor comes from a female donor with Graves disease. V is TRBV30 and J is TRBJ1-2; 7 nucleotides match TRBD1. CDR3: CAWRRAGGWLGYTF. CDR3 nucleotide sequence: TGTGCCTGGAGGCGGGCAGGGGGTTGGTTAGGCTACACCTTC.